One sample yielded the 17 T cell receptor beta chains listed below, sequenced in a study of shared clonotypes between healthy human individuals. Profiling relied on immunoSEQ multiplex PCR, and the TCRdb table lists in-frame clones only, not all of them. The table lists a few million clones, approximately 95% of them singletons. The material sequenced was naive CD4+ T cells sorted from blood. Subset given: CD45RA+ positively selected. These receptor sequences come from a man younger than 35 in good health.

A remark on this clone: Other DNA sequences of this sample code for an identical CDR3. The CDR3 DNA is TGTGCCAGCAGTCGACAGGGGAACACTGAAGCTTTCTTT. Translated, it gives CASSRQGNTEAFF. The chain carries TRBV5-5 and TRBJ1-1; 7 bases map to TRBD1. Germline CDR1 reads SGHKS; CDR2 reads YYEKEE (reference sequence). The CDR3 sequence is 13 residues long. V shed 5 bases and J 1 base; nucleotides not matched to a gene: 2.

This sequence joins TRBV4-3 and TRBJ1-1; no firm D call. Trimming shortened V by 1 base and J by 1 base, and 19 bases separated the two germline ends. The CDR3 is 18 amino acids. Germline-derived CDR1 and CDR2 are LGHNA and YSLEER. This CDR3 reads CASSQAKGEPIRNTEAFF. As DNA, the CDR3 is TGCGCCAGCAGCCAAGCGAAGGGAGAGCCCATTCGGAACACTGAAGCTTTCTTT.

This rearrangement joins TRBV6-5 to TRBJ1-6; possible D gene TRBD1, 6 bases. From germline, CDR1 is MNHEY and CDR2 SVGAGI. The CDR3 spans 14 residues. Trimming stripped 6 bases from V and 7 bases from J, with 13 bases between. CDR3 coding DNA: TGTGCCAGCAGGATCGGCAGGGGCAATTCACCCCTCCACTTT. The encoded protein is CASRIGRGNSPLHF.

The V and J genes are TRBV4-3 and TRBJ2-1; TRBD2 is a possible D gene (7 bases). This CDR3 has 16 residues. The germline V gene has CDR1 LGHNA and CDR2 YSLEER. Trimming took off 3 bases at V and 0 bases at J, with 12 bases between the two ends. The CDR3 DNA reads TGCGCCAGCAGCCACGGGGAGGGGGGCTCCTACAATGAGCAGTTCTTC. This encodes CASSHGEGGSYNEQFF.

The rearrangement uses TRBV2 and TRBJ1-4, with 8 positions matching TRBD1. The CDR3 consists of 15 residues. V dropped 3 bases and J dropped 6; count of bases not matched to a gene: 6. Germline CDR1 is SNHLY and CDR2 is FYNNEI. The CDR3 DNA sequence: TGTGCCAGCAGTGAGCCAGGGGGCTGGGATGAAAAACTGTTTTTT. The encoded protein is CASSEPGGWDEKLFF.

The chain links TRBV6-4 to TRBJ1-2; D is undetermined. Looked up from germline, CDR1 is MRHNA and CDR2 is SNTAGT. Trimming pared 7 bases from V and 3 bases from J, leaving 6 bases between. This CDR3 has 11 amino acids. The CDR3 here is CASTLDYGYTF. The DNA of the CDR3 is TGTGCCAGCACCCTGGACTATGGCTACACCTTC.

J is TRBJ2-4 and V is TRBV28; tentatively, D is TRBD2 (7 bases). The CDR3 totals 16 residues. Germline values: CDR1 MDHEN, CDR2 SYDVKM. V was cut by 5 bases and J by 2 bases, with 16 bases left in between. In nucleotides, the CDR3 is TGTGCCAGCAGTGGGGGGGACATCCCGTCCAAAAACATTCAGTACTTC. Encoded protein: CASSGGDIPSKNIQYF.

The chain employs TRBV7-6 and TRBJ1-1; D is unclear. V lost 6 bases and J 6 bases, leaving 17 bases between the germline ends. This CDR3 has 14 amino acids. CDR1 and CDR2 from the germline V gene are SGHVS and FNYEAQ. The CDR3, as DNA: TGTGCCAGCAGACCCGACGCCCTGCGGGCTGAAGCTTTCTTT. Translation: CASRPDALRAEAFF.

The V and J genes are TRBV11-2 and TRBJ1-2, with TRBD1 as a possible D gene (5 bases). V lost 0 bases to trimming and J lost 4 bases, with 12 bases between them. Germline loops: CDR1 SGHAT, CDR2 FQNNGV. This CDR3 spans 15 amino acids. The CDR3 DNA reads as TGTGCCAGCAGCTTAGATCTGGGGCTGGGCTATGGCTACACCTTC. It specifies CASSLDLGLGYGYTF.

The V gene is TRBV9, the J gene TRBJ2-1; the D is unclear. The CDR3 has 12 residues. Germline-derived CDR1 and CDR2 are SGDLS and YYNGEE. V was trimmed by 4 bases and J by 5 bases, leaving 7 bases between them. This chain's CDR3 is CASSPPDNEQFF. CDR3 nucleotides: TGTGCCAGCAGCCCGCCCGACAATGAGCAGTTCTTC.

The V call is TRBV7-8, the J call TRBJ2-3; D ambiguous. The germline CDR1 and CDR2 sequences are SGHVS and FQNEAQ. Trimming pared 5 bases from V and 2 bases from J, leaving 11 bases between. The CDR3 length is 14 residues. CDR3 DNA sequence: TGTGCCAGCAGCCCCCAAACACACACAGATACGCAGTATTTT. This codes for CASSPQTHTDTQYF. Drawing the rest from reference TRBV7-8 and TRBJ2-3, the complete variable domain is GAGVSQSPRYKVAKRGQDVALRCDPISGHVSLFWYQQALGQGPEFLTYFQNEAQLDKSGLPSDRFFAERPEGSVSTLKIQRTQQEDSAVYLCASSPQTHTDTQYFGPGTRLTVL.

This clone was seen just once. The chain combines TRBV11-2 with TRBJ2-3, with 10 bases lining up with TRBD2. The junction had 6 bases not matched to a gene; V was cut back by 5 bases and J by 4 bases. Germline V gene data show CDR1 as SGHAT and CDR2 as FQNNGV. The CDR3 runs 15 residues. The CDR3, as DNA: TGTGCCAGCAGCACCCAGCGGGAGGGCCCAGATACGCAGTATTTT. Protein product: CASSTQREGPDTQYF. Combining the CDR3 with reference TRBV11-2 and TRBJ2-3 gives the whole variable domain EAGVAQSPRYKIIEKRQSVAFWCNPISGHATLYWYQQILGQGPKLLIQFQNNGVVDDSQLPKDRFSAERLKGVDSTLKIQPAKLEDSAVYLCASSTQREGPDTQYFGPGTRLTVL.

The chain is built from TRBV6-6 and TRBJ2-5; D not resolved. In germline, CDR1 is MNHNY, CDR2 SVGAGI (reference sequence). The CDR3 spans 14 residues. V lost 2 bases and J lost 0, with 7 bases in between. CDR3 loop: CASSYGVDQETQYF. CDR3 DNA sequence: TGTGCCAGCAGTTACGGGGTCGACCAAGAGACCCAGTACTTC.

This clone was counted a few times. The V and J genes are TRBV6-4 and TRBJ2-2, with 7 bases identical to TRBD1. Germline-derived CDR1 and CDR2 are MRHNA and SNTAGT. The CDR3 spans 17 residues. Unmatched junction bases numbered 14, after V lost 6 bases and J lost 4 bases. CDR3 amino acids: CASSLHETGVGTGELFF. The CDR3, as DNA: TGTGCCAGCAGCCTTCATGAAACAGGGGTGGGCACCGGGGAGCTGTTTTTT.

Notes on this clone: The identical CDR3 is also encoded by other nucleotide sequences in the sample. This chain links TRBV30 with TRBJ1-6; D is perhaps TRBD1 (5 bases). CDR3 length equals 12 residues. Germline-derived CDR1 and CDR2 are GTSNPN and SVGIG (reference sequence). V was clipped by 3 bases and J by 9 bases, with 9 bases between them. For the CDR3, the DNA is TGTGCCTGGAGCGGTCAGGGTTCACCCCTCCACTTT. The encoded protein is CAWSGQGSPLHF. The variable domain in full, completed from reference TRBV30 and TRBJ1-6, reads SQTIHQWPATLVQPVGSPLSLECTVEGTSNPNLYWYRQAAGRGLQLLFYSVGIGQISSEVPQNLSASRPQDRQFILSSKKLLLSDSGFYLCAWSGQGSPLHFGNGTRLTVT.

This clone was counted a single time. The chain combines TRBV6-5 with TRBJ2-7; TRBD1 matches 9 bases. CDR1 is MNHEY, CDR2 SVGAGI, per germline. The J segment lost 6 bases and the V segment lost 5 bases, leaving 2 bases of the junction unmatched. The length of the CDR3 is 12 residues. CDR3: CASSQGQGEQYF. CDR3 bases: TGTGCCAGCAGTCAGGGACAGGGCGAGCAGTACTTC.

V and J are TRBV18 and TRBJ2-7; 8 nucleotides agree with TRBD2. CDR1 KGHSH and CDR2 LQKENI come from the germline V gene. Trimming cost V 5 bases and J 1 base; bases outside gene matches: 10. CDR3 length equals 16 residues. The CDR3 sequence is CASSGDKAGESYEQYF. The CDR3 nucleotides are TGTGCCAGCTCAGGGGATAAAGCGGGGGAGTCCTACGAGCAGTACTTC. The variable domain in full, with the rest retrieved from reference TRBV18 and TRBJ2-7, is NAGVMQNPRHLVRRRGQEARLRCSPMKGHSHVYWYRQLPEEGLKFMVYLQKENIIDESGMPKERFSAEFPKEGPSILRIQQVVRGDSAAYFCASSGDKAGESYEQYFGPGTRLTVT.